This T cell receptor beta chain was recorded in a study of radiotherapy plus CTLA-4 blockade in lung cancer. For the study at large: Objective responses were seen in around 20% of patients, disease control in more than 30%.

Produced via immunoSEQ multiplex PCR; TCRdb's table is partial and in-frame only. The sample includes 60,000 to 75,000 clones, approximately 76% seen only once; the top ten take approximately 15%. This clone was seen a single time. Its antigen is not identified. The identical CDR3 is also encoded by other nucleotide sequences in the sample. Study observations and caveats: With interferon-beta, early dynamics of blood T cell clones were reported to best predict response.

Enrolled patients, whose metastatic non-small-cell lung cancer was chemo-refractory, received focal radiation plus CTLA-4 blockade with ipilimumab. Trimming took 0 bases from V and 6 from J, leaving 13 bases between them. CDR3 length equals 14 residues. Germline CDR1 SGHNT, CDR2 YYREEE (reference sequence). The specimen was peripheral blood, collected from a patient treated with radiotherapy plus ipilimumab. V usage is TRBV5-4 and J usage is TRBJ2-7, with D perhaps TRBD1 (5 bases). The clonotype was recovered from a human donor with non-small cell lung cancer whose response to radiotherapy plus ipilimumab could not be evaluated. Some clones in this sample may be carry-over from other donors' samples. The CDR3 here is CASSLAQGRREQYF. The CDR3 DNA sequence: TGTGCCAGCAGCTTGGCGCAGGGAAGACGCGAGCAGTACTTC.